This T cell receptor (beta chain) was captured by sequencing in a study of CD8+CD57+ T cells in acquired aplastic anemia. General study results and limits: Researchers report that around 31 CD8+ CDR3 sequences appeared in both patients and controls.

In its sample, this clonotype was seen once. Its antigen is still unknown. Patients picked for sequencing had shown CD8+CD57+ cell expansion detected by flow cytometry. This CDR3 contains 13 residues. V gave up 4 bases and J gave up 6 bases, with 13 bases separating them. Germline loops: CDR1 ENHRY, CDR2 SYGVKD. CDR3 and TCR beta VDJ profiling relied on genomic DNA as the template. MiXCR was run by TCRdb on the reads, yielding one entry per CDR3 protein. The table records under 200,000 distinct CDR3 sequences, roughly 48% of them present only once. The receptor comes from a human donor with aplastic anemia. Source material: sorted CD4+, CD8+, or CD8+CD57+ T cells (not recorded which) from PBMCs. The V gene is TRBV10-3, the J gene TRBJ2-7, with D perhaps TRBD1 or TRBD2 (5 bases each). The CDR3: CAISGMGVVEQYF. The CDR3 bases are TGTGCCATCAGTGGAATGGGGGTGGTCGAGCAGTACTTC.